This T cell receptor beta chain comes out of a study of cytomegalovirus exposure and HLA in healthy donors. Trimming at V came to 5 bases and at J to 2 bases, leaving 3 bases not matched to a gene. Looked up from germline, CDR1 is MDHEN and CDR2 is SYDVKM. The length of the CDR3 is 14 residues. Profiled with immunoSEQ multiplex PCR; TCRdb holds only in-frame clones, not every one. The profile shows a few hundred thousand clones, around 80% of them singletons. The source material was PBMCs. The chain has TRBV28 and TRBJ2-5; 9 bases fit TRBD2. This TCR was sampled from a woman under 40 in good health and CMV-seropositive. The CDR3 coding sequence is TGTGCCAGCAGTCCGGCGGGAGGGCAAGAGACCCAGTACTTC. It codes for CASSPAGGQETQYF. Drawing the rest from reference TRBV28 and TRBJ2-5, the complete variable domain is DVKVTQSSRYLVKRTGEKVFLECVQDMDHENMFWYRQDPGLGLRLIYFSYDVKMKEKGDIPEGYSVSREKKERFSLILESASTNQTSMYLCASSPAGGQETQYFGPGTRLLVL.